This entry is about one T cell receptor beta chain. What antigen it recognizes has not been identified. No clone much larger than this one lies a single base away; base qualities are absent. Separate from the roughly 650-subject first cohort, the validation cohort of roughly 120 subjects was the group to which the donors belonged. There are 15 amino acids in the CDR3, from cysteine to phenylalanine inclusive. CDR3 DNA is the only sequence kept; it has 45 bases, read in frame from the first base. Taken from the germline V gene, the CDR1 and CDR2 loops are MGHRA and YSYEKL. For this chain, trimming is 1 base at the V end and 9 bases at the J end, and the number of junction bases without a gene match is 4. This sample is drawn from a study of cytomegalovirus exposure and HLA in healthy donors (dated by TCRdb to 2015 to 2018). Some background on the complete study: A later analysis indicated that the 110 or so validation repertoires were generated on the platform also employed for the approximately 670 repertoires of the first cohort. The study aimed to test whether cataloging public T cell receptors could reveal signatures of past pathogen exposure. Along with the approximately 670-subject first cohort, a separate validation cohort of over a hundred different subjects was used. High-throughput TCR immunosequencing, statistical association of individual TCRs with disease status, and machine learning were combined to predict cytomegalovirus infection status. What the work shows at the level of the full study, not this receptor alone: In both the original and validation cohorts, the classifier was reported to diagnose cytomegalovirus status with high specificity and sensitivity. Of the cluster scores, approximately 94% were above 0 in a later analysis, which found that TCRs clustered in the first cohort also tended to co-occur in the 130 or so validation repertoires. A few of the identified cytomegalovirus-associated TCR beta chains were confirmed in vitro to be specific for cytomegalovirus antigens. The authors suggested that the approach could potentially be extended to other disease states and immunological phenotypes. The validation cohort had no HLA typing available for a later analysis, so co-occurrence within that cohort was assessed over all 120 or so repertoires. Most TCR sequences were seen in very few donors, while some public TCRs were found in many individuals. In the study, some 160 TCR beta chains were listed as associated with cytomegalovirus.

The library came from the immunoSEQ multiplex PCR assay. In the source study's methods: A statistical classification framework was built for diagnosing cytomegalovirus status from the catalog of TCR beta chain sequences. As stored in TCRdb, this immuneACCESS dataset retains in-frame rearrangements with V and J assigned. A fraction of the clones does not appear; measured against another copy, unresolved V genes explain less than half of the discrepancy, and the remainder lacks a known reason. V and J calls and clone size are copied from that table; D and trimming were computed from the DNA. This sample lists 95,000 to 120,000 clones; about 85% were detected once. Roughly 3% of the sample is held by the ten biggest clonotypes.

The chain is encoded by TRBV4-1 joined to TRBJ2-1; 12 of the junction bases match TRBD2. This receptor was identified in a young woman in good health and CMV-seronegative. The material sequenced was PBMCs. The CDR3 protein: CASSQASGGASEQFF. Read as DNA, the sequence is TGCGCCAGCAGCCAAGCTAGCGGGGGGGCAAGTGAGCAGTTCTTC.